This TCR beta chain was identified in a study of radiation and T cells in renal cell carcinoma (dated by TCRdb to between 2020 and 2021). Describing the broader study: In total, 50 to 60 samples underwent TCR beta sequencing: around 25 tumors plus 27 peripheral blood samples. The final blood draw took place at 4 weeks after radiation, the same time as nephrectomy. Across all 55 or so samples, several million unique CDR3 nucleotide sequences, encoding about 3,000,000 unique CDR3 amino acid sequences, were identified. What the research found in general, with its limitations: With a single-armed trial design, the study had no way to address how radiation dose or scheduling affects the TCR repertoire. Because pretreatment tumor biopsies were not available, the study could not determine whether clonotypes were already present within the tumor at baseline. An increase in top tumor clonotypes in blood was observed from baseline to 2 weeks post-radiation, followed by contraction by 4 weeks, which was taken to suggest transient expansion of tumor-resident clones. Tracking of blood repertoire dynamics stopped at about 4 weeks after treatment, with no follow-up past that point.

TCR beta libraries were generated from genomic DNA with the immunoSEQ kit, following the manufacturer's recommendations. Library preparation used a first multiplex PCR with proprietary primers, then a second PCR adding unique barcodes, with bead cleanups after each round. A positive control reaction and a negative control reaction, both provided in the kit, were run with every batch of samples. The final libraries underwent checking on an Agilent 4200 TapeStation D1000 ScreenTape, volumetric pooling, and quantification by qPCR. An Illumina NextSeq500 fitted with a MidOutput 150-cycle cartridge performed the sequencing, running 156 Read1 cycles and 15 Index1 cycles with the kit's custom primers. The pooled library was loaded at approximately 0.96 pM, and roughly 20% PhiX control was spiked in. As for the original processing: Vendor-processed data were analyzed in R, and a clonotype was defined as all T cells sharing the same CDR3 nucleotide sequence. In the clone abundance analyses, frequencies were normalized to the 10,000 most abundant clones in each sample. Public T cell clones, which averaged fewer than five per sample, were excluded before analysis. A difference in abundance of at least 32-fold between compartments was used to define tumor-enriched and baseline blood-enriched clonotypes. Clonotypes expanded or contracted between blood time points were identified with a beta-binomial differential abundance model. Tumor-blood repertoire similarity was measured with the Baroni-Urbani and Buser coefficient, and group comparisons used two-tailed Wilcoxon tests in R. The immuneACCESS repertoire file appears here via TCRdb, limited to in-frame rearrangements. These files lack a portion of the clones; in checked studies, under half of the deficit traces to unresolved V genes, and the cause of the others is not known. Clone size and V and J calls were adopted from that table, with D and trimming inferred from the DNA. The sample table records around 29,000 clones; roughly 80% of these occur just once. The ten largest clones represent approximately 33% of the sample.

After removal of 9 bases from V and 3 bases from J, the junction retains 13 bases not matched to a gene. CDR1 and CDR2 are drawn from the germline V gene (reference sequence): LNHDA, SQIVND. The CDR3 sequence holds 16 residues, the cysteine and phenylalanine included. Just CDR3 DNA is preserved here, 48 bases in frame from base 1. This specimen's time point label, per the study, means: blood 4 weeks post-SBRT, at nephrectomy. In light of the paper, this sample's treatment or condition label describes: 15 Gy SBRT to primary tumor, nephrectomy 4 weeks later. Samples came from a clinical trial, in which primary renal cell carcinomas received 15 Gy stereotactic body radiation therapy followed by nephrectomy 4 weeks later. Serial peripheral blood from radiation-treated patients was sampled at baseline, 2 weeks and 4 weeks after SBRT to track tumor-enriched clonotypes. Every patient had renal cell carcinoma of clear cell pathology. The QIAamp DNA Blood Mini Kit (Qiagen) was used to prepare genomic DNA for TCR sequencing. The analyses included just those samples that passed every quality control check.

As to this clone: No antigen is known for it. No much larger clone exists at a distance of one base, and base qualities are not known.

This chain joins TRBV19 to TRBJ1-5; 8 middle bases align to TRBD1. The source was blood, collected from a patient whose treatment included radiotherapy and nephrectomy. The receptor comes from a man aged 55 to 70 with renal cell carcinoma. The DNA sequence follows: TGTGCCAGCCGCCTAAACCCGACAGGGGTCAATCAGCCCCAGCATTTT. It translates as CASRLNPTGVNQPQHF.